This T cell receptor (beta chain) is from a study of T cells in Graves' hyperthyroidism and ophthalmopathy. This clonotype was recorded at least ten times. The CDR3 regions of TCR beta were amplified from RNA transcripts. TCR CDR3 regions were first amplified by RT-PCR with HTBI primers. TCRdb re-called the multiplex PCR reads through MiXCR, storing one row per CDR3 protein. This table has 200,000 to 300,000 distinct CDR3 sequences, roughly 22% appearing once. The CDR3 loop spans 12 amino acids. Germline V lookup: CDR1 ENHRY, CDR2 SYGVKD. V lost 3 bases and J 4 bases, leaving 6 bases between the germline ends.

The sequence came from a woman aged 40 to 50 with Graves' ophthalmopathy. The chain carries TRBV10-3 and TRBJ1-1; D unclear. The sample was blood. For the CDR3, the DNA is TGTGCCATCAGTGAAGACCGCACTGAAGCTTTCTTT. Its protein product is CAISEDRTEAFF.